This T cell receptor beta chain originates from a study of control samples from healthy donors and cancer patients. Sequenced by immunoSEQ multiplex PCR; TCRdb stores in-frame clones only, minus some. The sample records just over 150,000 clones, approximately 96% being singletons. The sequence was collected from a woman between 35 and 50 years old in good health. The sample was blood.

The CDR3 DNA sequence: TGCGCCAGCAGCCAAGCTGAGACAGGGTGGGTTCGCGAGCAGTACTTC. Protein product: CASSQAETGWVREQYF. V gene TRBV4-3 combines with J gene TRBJ2-7; 7 bases map to TRBD1. With V trimmed by 1 base and J by 6 bases, 12 bases remained unmatched. The CDR3 covers 16 residues. From germline, CDR1 is LGHNA and CDR2 YSLEER.